This T cell receptor beta chain came from a study of T cell repertoires in cytomegalovirus infection. Study background: An indication of both CMV infection and matching HLA type came from public TCR beta signatures.

Via MiXCR, TCRdb re-called the reads, giving one row per CDR3 protein. The sample has 130,000 or so distinct CDR3 sequences; under 8% are singletons. Trimming shortened V by 5 bases and J by 2 bases, and 11 bases separated the two germline ends. In germline, CDR1 is DFQATT, CDR2 SNEGSKA (reference sequence). The CDR3 has 13 amino acids. This clonotype has a count of ten or more. The TCR was taken from a human donor in good health (CMV status not recorded). Some clones in this sample may be carry-over from other donors' samples. The sequenced sample consisted of PBMCs. This chain uses TRBV20-1 with TRBJ2-3, with a possible D match to TRBD2 (7 bases). CDR3 sequence: CSAWGGATDTQYF. The CDR3 DNA reads TGCAGTGCTTGGGGGGGGGCCACAGATACGCAGTATTTT.